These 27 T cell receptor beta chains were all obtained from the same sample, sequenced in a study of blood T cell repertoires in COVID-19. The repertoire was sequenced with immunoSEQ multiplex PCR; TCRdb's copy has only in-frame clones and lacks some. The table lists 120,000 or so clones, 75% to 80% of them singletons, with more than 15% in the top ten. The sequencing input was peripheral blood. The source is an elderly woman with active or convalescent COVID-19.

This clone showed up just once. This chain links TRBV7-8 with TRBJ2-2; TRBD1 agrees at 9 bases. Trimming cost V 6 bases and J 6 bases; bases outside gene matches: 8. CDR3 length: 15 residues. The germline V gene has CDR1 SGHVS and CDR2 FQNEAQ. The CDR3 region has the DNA TGTGCCAGCAGGCCCGGGACAGGGAAATCCGGGGAGCTGTTTTTT. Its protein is CASRPGTGKSGELFF.

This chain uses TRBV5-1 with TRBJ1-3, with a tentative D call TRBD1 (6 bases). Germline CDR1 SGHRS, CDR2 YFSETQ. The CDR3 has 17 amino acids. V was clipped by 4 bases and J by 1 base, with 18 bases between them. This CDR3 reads CASSRTAFSGSGNTIYF. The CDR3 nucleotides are TGCGCCAGCAGCCGGACAGCTTTCTCTGGATCTGGAAACACCATATATTTT.

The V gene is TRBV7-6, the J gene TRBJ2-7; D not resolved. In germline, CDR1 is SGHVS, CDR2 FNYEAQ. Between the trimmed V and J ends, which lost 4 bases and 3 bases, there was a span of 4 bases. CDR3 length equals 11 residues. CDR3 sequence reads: CASSSNYEQYF. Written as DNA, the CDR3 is TGTGCCAGCAGCTCCAACTACGAGCAGTACTTC. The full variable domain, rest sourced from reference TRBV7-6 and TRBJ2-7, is GAGVSQSPRYKVTKRGQDVALRCDPISGHVSLYWYRQALGQGPEFLTYFNYEAQQDKSGLPNDRFSAERPEGSISTLTIQRTEQRDSAMYRCASSSNYEQYFGPGTRLTVT.

CDR3 amino acids: CASSLGWQLASAFF. The CDR3 region has the DNA TGTGCCAGCAGCTTAGGTTGGCAGTTAGCGTCAGCTTTCTTT. The chain has TRBV7-2 and TRBJ1-1; D not certain. The length of the CDR3 is 14 residues. Trimming cost V 1 base and J 10 bases, with 16 bases left between them. The V gene's germline CDR1 is SGHTA and CDR2 FQGNSA.

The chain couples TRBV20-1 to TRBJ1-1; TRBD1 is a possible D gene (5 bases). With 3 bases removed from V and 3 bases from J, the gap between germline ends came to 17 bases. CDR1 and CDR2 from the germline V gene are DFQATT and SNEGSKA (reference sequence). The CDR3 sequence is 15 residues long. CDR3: CSASRYSGGDTEAFF. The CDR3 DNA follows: TGCAGTGCTAGTCGATATTCGGGAGGGGACACTGAAGCTTTCTTT.

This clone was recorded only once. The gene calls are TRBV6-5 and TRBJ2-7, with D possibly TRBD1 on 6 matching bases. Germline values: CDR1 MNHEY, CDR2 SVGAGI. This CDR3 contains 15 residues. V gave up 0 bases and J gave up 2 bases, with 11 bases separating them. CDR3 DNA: TGTGCCAGCAGTTACTCTACAGGGCAAACCTACGAGCAGTACTTC. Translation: CASSYSTGQTYEQYF.

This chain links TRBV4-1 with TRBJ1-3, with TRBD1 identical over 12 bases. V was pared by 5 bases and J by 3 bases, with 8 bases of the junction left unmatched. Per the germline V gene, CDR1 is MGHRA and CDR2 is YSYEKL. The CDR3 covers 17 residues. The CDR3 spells CASSGTGGAPGGNTIYF. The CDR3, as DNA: TGCGCCAGCAGCGGGACAGGGGGCGCCCCGGGTGGAAACACCATATATTTT.

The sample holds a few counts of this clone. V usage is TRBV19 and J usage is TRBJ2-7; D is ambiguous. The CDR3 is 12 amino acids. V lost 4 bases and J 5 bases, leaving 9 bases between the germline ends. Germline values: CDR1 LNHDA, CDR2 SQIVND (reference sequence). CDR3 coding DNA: TGTGCCAGTAGTAAACCTCTAGACGAGCAGTACTTC. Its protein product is CASSKPLDEQYF.

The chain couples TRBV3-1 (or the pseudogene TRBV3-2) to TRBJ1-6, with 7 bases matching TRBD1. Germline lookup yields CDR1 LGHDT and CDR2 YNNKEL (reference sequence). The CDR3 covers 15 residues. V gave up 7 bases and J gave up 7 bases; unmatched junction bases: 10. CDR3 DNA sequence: TGTGCCAGCACCAGGGGGTACGAGGCAAATTCACCCCTCCACTTT. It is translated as CASTRGYEANSPLHF.

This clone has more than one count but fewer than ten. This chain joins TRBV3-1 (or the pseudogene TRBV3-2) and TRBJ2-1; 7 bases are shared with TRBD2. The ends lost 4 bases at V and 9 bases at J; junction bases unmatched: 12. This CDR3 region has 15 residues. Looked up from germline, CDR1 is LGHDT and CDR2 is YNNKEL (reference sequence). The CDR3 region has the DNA TGTGCCAGCAGCCGTGTAGCGGGCCTGCACGGTGAGCAGTTCTTC. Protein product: CASSRVAGLHGEQFF.

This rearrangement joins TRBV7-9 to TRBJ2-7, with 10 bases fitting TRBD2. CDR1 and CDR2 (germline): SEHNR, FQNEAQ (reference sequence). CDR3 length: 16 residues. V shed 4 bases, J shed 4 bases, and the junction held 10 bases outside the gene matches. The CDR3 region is CASSSTTGLALYEQYF. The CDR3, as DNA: TGTGCCAGCAGCTCGACCACGGGACTAGCGTTGTACGAGCAGTACTTC.

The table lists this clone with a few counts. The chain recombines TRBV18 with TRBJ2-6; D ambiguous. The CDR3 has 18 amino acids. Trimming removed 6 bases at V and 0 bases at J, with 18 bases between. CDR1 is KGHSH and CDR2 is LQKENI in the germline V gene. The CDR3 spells CASSSLGSTPSGANVLTF. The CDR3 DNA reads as TGTGCCAGCTCCAGCTTGGGCAGTACCCCCTCTGGGGCCAACGTCCTGACTTTC.

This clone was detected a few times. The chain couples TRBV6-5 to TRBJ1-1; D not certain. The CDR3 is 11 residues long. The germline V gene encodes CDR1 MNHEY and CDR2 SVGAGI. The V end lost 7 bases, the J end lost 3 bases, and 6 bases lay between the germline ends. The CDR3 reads CASTVHTEAFF. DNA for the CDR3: TGTGCCAGCACAGTACACACTGAAGCTTTCTTT.

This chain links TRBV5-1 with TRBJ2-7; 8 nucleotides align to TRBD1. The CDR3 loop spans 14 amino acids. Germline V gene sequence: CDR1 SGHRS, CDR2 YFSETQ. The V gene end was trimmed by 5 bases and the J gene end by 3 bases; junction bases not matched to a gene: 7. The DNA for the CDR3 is TGCGCCAGCAGATTCGGACAGGGAAACTACGAGCAGTACTTC. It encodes CASRFGQGNYEQYF.

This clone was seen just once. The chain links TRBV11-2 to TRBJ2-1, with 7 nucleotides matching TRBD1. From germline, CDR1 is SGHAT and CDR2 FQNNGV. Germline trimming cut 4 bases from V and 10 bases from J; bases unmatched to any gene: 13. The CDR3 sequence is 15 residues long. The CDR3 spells CASSSERTGRWEQFF. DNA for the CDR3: TGTGCCAGCAGCTCAGAACGGACAGGTCGTTGGGAGCAGTTCTTC. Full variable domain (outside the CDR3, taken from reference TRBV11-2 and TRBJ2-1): EAGVAQSPRYKIIEKRQSVAFWCNPISGHATLYWYQQILGQGPKLLIQFQNNGVVDDSQLPKDRFSAERLKGVDSTLKIQPAKLEDSAVYLCASSSERTGRWEQFFGPGTRLTVL.

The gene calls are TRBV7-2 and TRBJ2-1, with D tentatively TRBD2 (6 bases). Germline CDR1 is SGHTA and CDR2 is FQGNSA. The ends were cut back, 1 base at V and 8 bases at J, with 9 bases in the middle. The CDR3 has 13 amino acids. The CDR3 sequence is CASSLGLVDEQFF. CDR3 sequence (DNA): TGTGCCAGCAGCTTAGGACTAGTGGATGAGCAGTTCTTC.

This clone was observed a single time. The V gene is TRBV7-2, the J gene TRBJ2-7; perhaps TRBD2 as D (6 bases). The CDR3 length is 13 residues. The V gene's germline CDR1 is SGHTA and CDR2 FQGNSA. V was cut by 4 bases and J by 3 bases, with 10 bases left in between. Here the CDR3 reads CASSSEGLYEQYF. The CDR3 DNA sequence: TGTGCCAGCAGCTCGGAGGGACTCTACGAGCAGTACTTC.

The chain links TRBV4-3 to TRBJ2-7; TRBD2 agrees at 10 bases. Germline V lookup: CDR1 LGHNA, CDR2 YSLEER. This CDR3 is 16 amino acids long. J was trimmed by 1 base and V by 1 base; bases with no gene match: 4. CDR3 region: CASSQGLAGGSYEQYF. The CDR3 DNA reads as TGCGCCAGCAGCCAAGGATTAGCGGGAGGTTCCTACGAGCAGTACTTC.

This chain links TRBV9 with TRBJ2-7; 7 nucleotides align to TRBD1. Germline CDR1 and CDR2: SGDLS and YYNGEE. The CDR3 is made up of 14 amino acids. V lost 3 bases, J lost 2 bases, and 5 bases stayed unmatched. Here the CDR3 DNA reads TGTGCCAGCAGCGAACGACAGGGCCCCTACGAGCAGTACTTC. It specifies CASSERQGPYEQYF.

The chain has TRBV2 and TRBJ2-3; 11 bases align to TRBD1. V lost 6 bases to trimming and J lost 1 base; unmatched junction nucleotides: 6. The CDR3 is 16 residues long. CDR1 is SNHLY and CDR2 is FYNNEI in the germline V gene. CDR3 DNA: TGTGCCAGCAGGGATGGACAGGGGGCTGGCACAGATACGCAGTATTTT. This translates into CASRDGQGAGTDTQYF.

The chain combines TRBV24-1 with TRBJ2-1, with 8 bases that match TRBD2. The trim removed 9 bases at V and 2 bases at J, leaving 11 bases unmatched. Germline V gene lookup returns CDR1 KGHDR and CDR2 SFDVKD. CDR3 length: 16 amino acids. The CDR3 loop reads CATAGGGRPPYNEQFF. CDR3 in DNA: TGTGCCACCGCCGGGGGGGGGAGGCCTCCCTACAATGAGCAGTTCTTC.

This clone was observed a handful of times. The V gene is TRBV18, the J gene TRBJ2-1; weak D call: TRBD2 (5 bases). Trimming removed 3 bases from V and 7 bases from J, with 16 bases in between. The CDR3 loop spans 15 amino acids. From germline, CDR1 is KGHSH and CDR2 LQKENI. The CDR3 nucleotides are TGTGCCAGCTCACCTGTCCCACTAGTTCGAAATGAGCAGTTCTTC. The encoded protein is CASSPVPLVRNEQFF.

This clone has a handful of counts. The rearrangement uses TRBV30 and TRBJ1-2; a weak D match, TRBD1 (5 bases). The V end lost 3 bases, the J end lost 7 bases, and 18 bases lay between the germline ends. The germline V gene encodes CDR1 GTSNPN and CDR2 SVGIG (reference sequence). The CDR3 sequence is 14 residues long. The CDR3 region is CAWRLGEVRGGYTF. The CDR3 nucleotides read TGTGCCTGGAGGTTAGGGGAGGTTCGAGGTGGCTACACCTTC.

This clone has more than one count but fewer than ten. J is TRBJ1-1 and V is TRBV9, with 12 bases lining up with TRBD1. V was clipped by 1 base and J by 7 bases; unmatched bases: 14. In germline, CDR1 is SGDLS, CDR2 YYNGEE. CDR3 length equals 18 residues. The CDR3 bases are TGTGCCAGCAGCGTAAGGGGGACAGGGGGCCAAGTTTTTGGTGAAGCTTTCTTT. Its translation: CASSVRGTGGQVFGEAFF. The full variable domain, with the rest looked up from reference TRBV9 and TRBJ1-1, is DSGVTQTPKHLITATGQRVTLRCSPRSGDLSVYWYQQSLDQGLQFLIQYYNGEERAKGNILERFSAQQFPDLHSELNLSSLELGDSALYFCASSVRGTGGQVFGEAFFGQGTRLTVV.

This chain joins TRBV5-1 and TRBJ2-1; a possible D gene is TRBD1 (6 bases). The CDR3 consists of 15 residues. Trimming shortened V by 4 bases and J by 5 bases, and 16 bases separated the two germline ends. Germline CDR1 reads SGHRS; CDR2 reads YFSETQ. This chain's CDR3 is CASSPRNYRDNEQFF. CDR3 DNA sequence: TGCGCCAGCAGCCCTAGGAACTACAGGGACAATGAGCAGTTCTTC. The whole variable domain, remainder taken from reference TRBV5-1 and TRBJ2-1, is KAGVTQTPRYLIKTRGQQVTLSCSPISGHRSVSWYQQTPGQGLQFLFEYFSETQRNKGNFPGRFSGRQFSNSRSEMNVSTLELGDSALYLCASSPRNYRDNEQFFGPGTRLTVL.

As DNA, the CDR3 is TGTGCCAGCAGAGCAGGGTACAATGAAAAACTGTTTTTT. This translates into CASRAGYNEKLFF. The chain couples TRBV7-9 to TRBJ1-4, with D perhaps matching TRBD1 (5 bases). The CDR3 is 13 amino acids. The germline CDR1 and CDR2 sequences are SEHNR and FQNEAQ (reference sequence). The ends were cut back, 6 bases at V and 5 bases at J, with 10 bases in the middle.

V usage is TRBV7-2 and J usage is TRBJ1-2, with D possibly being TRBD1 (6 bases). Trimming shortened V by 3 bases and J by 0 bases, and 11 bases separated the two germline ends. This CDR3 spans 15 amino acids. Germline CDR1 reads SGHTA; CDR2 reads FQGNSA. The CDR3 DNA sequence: TGTGCCAGCAGCTTCCGGGACAAAGCTAACTATGGCTACACCTTC. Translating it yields CASSFRDKANYGYTF.